The 27 T cell receptor beta chains below were found in one sample sequenced in a study of regulatory T cells in long-lasting Graves disease (dated by TCRdb to 2020 to 2022). Library preparation used multiplex PCR. The data were produced on an Illumina HiSeq 4000. TCR beta libraries were built with iRepertoire HTBI primers and Arm-PCR amplification of CDR3 regions. Using fastp trimming at Q25 and MiXCR clonotype assembly, TCRdb reanalyzed the public sequencing data and kept in-frame beta chains. Identical CDR3 proteins give one entry, which carries the most common genes and DNA. The sample table holds about 540,000 distinct CDR3 sequences, of which approximately 12% were seen once. The top ten constitute about 10% of the sample. According to the study, the label for this sample's time point signals: newly diagnosed GD, antithyroid drugs for less than 3 months. RNA was extracted from PBMCs in TRIzol for both TCR sequencing and RNA sequencing.

These data are also associated with another study on T cells in Graves' hyperthyroidism and ophthalmopathy.

The input for sequencing was peripheral blood mononuclear cells (PBMCs), taken at new diagnosis, from a patient treated with antithyroid drugs. The receptors were gathered from a man aged 30 to 45 with Graves disease. Donor details come from another sample of the same person, matched by shared clones.

This clonotype came up many times. The J gene is TRBJ1-2, the V gene TRBV15; D not certain. The CDR3 covers 16 residues. Germline CDR1 LNHNV, CDR2 YYDKDF (reference sequence). Trimming took 0 bases from V and 0 from J, leaving 11 bases between them. CDR3 amino acids: CATSRDLLASNYGYTF. Written as DNA, the CDR3 is TGTGCCACCAGCAGAGATCTGTTAGCATCTAACTATGGCTACACCTTC.

A note on this clonotype: An end of the junction differs from the germline gene, which may be a read error. The CDR3 bases are TGTGCCAGCTCCCCCGGAGATGCACGTGAGAATTTT. Its translation is CASSPGDARENF. The chain combines TRBV18 with TRBJ2-3; D call uncertain. Germline CDR1 reads KGHSH; CDR2 reads LQKENI. The CDR3 contains 12 residues.

This clonotype appeared a few times. A much larger clone sits a single nucleotide away, making a read error possible. V usage is TRBV29-1 and J usage is TRBJ2-7; maybe TRBD1 (6 bases). V lost 7 bases and J lost 4, with 17 bases in between. Germline V gene sequence: CDR1 SQVTM, CDR2 ANQGSEA. This CDR3 is built from 13 residues. The CDR3 reads CSARGRGEYEQYF. CDR3 DNA: TGCAGCGCACGGGGCAGGGGAGAATACGAGCAGTACTTC.

The chain joins TRBV18 to TRBJ2-7; 11 bases are shared with TRBD2. The CDR3 is made up of 15 amino acids. Germline V lookup: CDR1 KGHSH, CDR2 LQKENI. Trimming removed 3 bases from V and 5 bases from J; junction bases left unmatched: 6. DNA of the CDR3: TGTGCCAGCTCACCTTCTCTAGCGGGAGGCGACGAGCAGTACTTC. It is translated as CASSPSLAGGDEQYF.

Of note for this clonotype: A read error may explain this, as a much larger clone is one base away. The genes are TRBV5-1 and TRBJ2-5; TRBD2 matches 8 bases. In germline, CDR1 is SGHRS, CDR2 YFSETQ. The CDR3 sequence is 15 residues long. The CDR3 DNA is TGCGCCAGCAGCACGGGACTAGTTGTACAAGAGTCCCAGTACTTC. It is translated as CASSTGLVVQESQYF. Filled out from reference TRBV5-1 and TRBJ2-5, the complete variable domain reads KAGVTQTPRYLIKTRGQQVTLSCSPISGHRSVSWYQQTPGQGLQFLFEYFSETQRNKGNFPGRFSGRQFSNSRSEMNVSTLELGDSALYLCASSTGLVVQESQYFGPGTRLLVL.

This clonotype was counted only a few times. The genes are TRBV11-2 and TRBJ2-1; D remains unclear. The V gene lost 5 bases and the J gene lost 8 bases, with 7 bases spanning the gap. The CDR3 has 11 amino acids. Germline loops: CDR1 SGHAT, CDR2 FQNNGV. DNA of the CDR3: TGTGCCAGCAGCGGGCGAGATGAGCAGTTCTTC. This encodes CASSGRDEQFF.

This clonotype was recorded many times. The CDR3 is CASSVATEANVLTF. The CDR3, as DNA: TGTGCCAGCAGTGTAGCGACAGAGGCCAACGTCCTGACTTTC. V gene TRBV7-9 combines with J gene TRBJ2-6; D could derive from TRBD1 or TRBD2 (5 bases each). CDR3 length: 14 residues. Germline CDR1 SEHNR, CDR2 FQNEAQ (reference sequence). V was pared by 6 bases and J by 6 bases, with 12 bases between.

This clonotype was recorded at least ten times. The rearrangement links TRBV7-6 to TRBJ1-1, with D tentatively TRBD1 (5 bases). CDR1 and CDR2 from the germline V gene are SGHVS and FNYEAQ. V was cut by 5 bases and J by 1 base, with 14 bases left in between. CDR3 size: 15 residues. The CDR3 DNA reads as TGTGCCAGCAGCCCTGCCAGCGGGGGGAACACTGAAGCTTTCTTT. This gives the protein CASSPASGGNTEAFF.

About this clonotype: A much larger clone differs from this one at a single base, so this may be a read error. This chain links TRBV6-1 with TRBJ2-4; D perhaps matches TRBD2 (6 bases). The CDR3 is made up of 12 amino acids. The V and J ends lost 8 bases and 13 bases respectively, with 18 bases between them. The germline V gene has CDR1 MNHNS and CDR2 SASEGT. CDR3 nucleotides: TGTGCCAGCGATGGGGGGTACAATGAGCAGTACTTC. It yields the protein CASDGGYNEQYF.

The gene calls are TRBV4-1 and TRBJ2-1; D perhaps matches TRBD1 (5 bases). The CDR3 spans 17 residues. The ends were cut back, 3 bases at V and 3 bases at J, with 18 bases in the middle. Germline CDR1 is MGHRA and CDR2 is YSYEKL. The CDR3 sequence: CASSQETARRFYNEQFF. In DNA form, the CDR3 reads TGCGCCAGCAGCCAGGAGACAGCAAGACGGTTCTACAATGAGCAGTTCTTC.

This chain links TRBV9 with TRBJ2-1; D is ambiguous. This CDR3 has 14 residues. V lost 3 bases and J lost 2, with 9 bases in between. Germline V gene data show CDR1 as SGDLS and CDR2 as YYNGEE. The CDR3 sequence is CASSAGRTYNEQFF. In nucleotides, the CDR3 is TGTGCCAGCAGCGCGGGCAGGACCTACAATGAGCAGTTCTTC.

This clonotype was seen at least ten times. The genes are TRBV7-2 and TRBJ2-5; D unresolved. The CDR3 is 15 residues long. V shed 5 bases and J shed 0 bases, with 13 bases lying between them. Germline V CDR1 and CDR2: SGHTA, FQGNSA. The CDR3 region is CASSRGSGDQETQYF. For the CDR3, the DNA is TGTGCCAGCAGCCGAGGCTCTGGCGACCAAGAGACCCAGTACTTC.

Concerning this clonotype: Only one base separates this from a far larger clonotype, so it likely reflects a read error. V and J are TRBV7-8 and TRBJ2-5; weak D call: TRBD2 (5 bases). This CDR3 has 10 residues. The germline CDR1 and CDR2 sequences are SGHVS and FQNEAQ. DNA for the CDR3: TGTGCCAGCAGCTTAGTATCACTAGTCTTC. Its translation: CASSLVSLVF.

This clonotype was observed a single time. A much larger clone differs from this one at a single base, so this may be a read error. The V call is TRBV27, the J call TRBJ2-5; a possible D gene is TRBD2 (6 bases). The J call may be incorrect, as the DNA end agrees better with TRBJ2-1. CDR1 is MNHEY, CDR2 SMNVEV, per germline (reference sequence). The length of the CDR3 is 16 residues. The CDR3 loop is CASSLSIGLDYDEQFF. CDR3 nucleotides: TGTGCCAGCAGTTTATCGATCGGACTGGACTACGATGAGCAGTTCTTC.

Comment on this clonotype: With a much larger clone just one base away, this may be a read error. The chain employs TRBV28 and TRBJ2-3, with D possibly being TRBD1 (6 bases). The closer fit of TRBJ2-1 to the DNA end suggests the J call may be wrong. Germline V lookup: CDR1 MDHEN, CDR2 SYDVKM. This CDR3 has 14 residues. The CDR3 region is CASYAGTPPYEQFF. DNA for the CDR3: TGTGCCAGTTATGCCGGGACACCACCCTACGAGCAGTTCTTC.

In this sample, this clonotype turned up many times. The genes are TRBV7-9 and TRBJ2-3; D perhaps matches TRBD1 (6 bases). The ends were cut back, 2 bases at V and 6 bases at J, with 27 bases in the middle. Germline V gene data show CDR1 as SEHNR and CDR2 as FQNEAQ (reference sequence). CDR3 length: 19 residues. The CDR3 coding sequence is TGTGCCAGCAGCTTACCCGAATTACGGACAGATTTAGATTGGGATACGCAGTATTTT. Its translation: CASSLPELRTDLDWDTQYF.

This clonotype came up many times. This chain links TRBV20-1 with TRBJ1-1; 10 nucleotides agree with TRBD1. V was clipped by 2 bases and J by 10 bases; unmatched bases: 4. The CDR3 has 12 amino acids. Germline CDR1 is DFQATT and CDR2 is SNEGSKA (reference sequence). The CDR3 loop is CSARRQGARAFF. The DNA of the CDR3 is TGCAGTGCTAGAAGACAGGGGGCTCGAGCTTTCTTT.

This chain joins TRBV6-2 or TRBV6-3 and TRBJ2-3; TRBD2 aligns across 15 bases. The CDR3 extends over 19 amino acids. Germline CDR1 and CDR2: MNHEY and SVGEGT. Losses at the gene ends were 2 bases for V and 2 bases for J; bases not matched to a gene: 8. In DNA form, the CDR3 reads TGTGCCAGCAGTTACGAAGGACTAGCGGGAGGGAAAGCCACAGATACGCAGTATTTT. Encoded protein: CASSYEGLAGGKATDTQYF.

This clonotype has a count of ten or more. The V gene is TRBV29-1, the J gene TRBJ2-5, with TRBD1 identical over 9 bases. Germline CDR1 and CDR2: SQVTM and ANQGSEA. J lost 5 bases, V lost 6 bases, and 10 bases had no gene match. This CDR3 has 14 residues. CDR3 DNA sequence: TGCAGCGTAGCTCTACAGGGGGCGGGGGAGACCCAGTACTTC. It is translated as CSVALQGAGETQYF.

This clonotype was recorded many times. The J gene is TRBJ2-7, the V gene TRBV20-1; no definite D call. V lost 3 bases and J lost 2, with 14 bases in between. The CDR3 totals 14 residues. Germline V CDR1 and CDR2: DFQATT, SNEGSKA (reference sequence). In nucleotides, the CDR3 is TGCAGTGCTAGTATTGGTGGAAGGGCCTACGAGCAGTACTTC. Protein product: CSASIGGRAYEQYF.

This clonotype has a count of ten or more. The V gene is TRBV5-1, the J gene TRBJ2-1, with TRBD2 matching 7 bases. CDR1 is SGHRS and CDR2 is YFSETQ in the germline V gene. This CDR3 is 15 amino acids long. V trimming: 5 bases; J trimming: 7 bases; junction bases outside the gene matches: 12. CDR3 nucleotide sequence: TGCGCCAGCAGGGGCGGGAGTGTAGCAACAAATGAGCAGTTCTTC. Translated, it gives CASRGGSVATNEQFF.

This clonotype showed up just a few times. The J gene is TRBJ2-7, the V gene TRBV29-1; D is ambiguous. The CDR3 length is 11 residues. V was clipped by 7 bases and J by 3 bases, with 10 bases between them. Germline V CDR1 and CDR2: SQVTM, ANQGSEA. The CDR3 is CSGIINYEQYF. In DNA form, the CDR3 reads TGCAGCGGGATTATAAACTACGAGCAGTACTTC.

A word on this clonotype: Since a much larger clone is just one base distant, this may be a read error. The genes are TRBV20-1 and TRBJ2-1, with 8 bases that match TRBD2. V dropped 5 bases and J dropped 10; count of bases not matched to a gene: 13. The CDR3 contains 14 residues. The germline V gene encodes CDR1 DFQATT and CDR2 SNEGSKA (reference sequence). The CDR3 here is CSAPQTSATYEQFF. CDR3 sequence (DNA): TGCAGTGCTCCACAGACTAGCGCTACCTACGAGCAGTTCTTC.

The chain combines TRBV13 with TRBJ2-1, with D maybe TRBD1 (6 bases). This CDR3 region has 16 residues. Trimming pared 2 bases from V and 4 bases from J, leaving 15 bases between. Germline lookup yields CDR1 PRHDT and CDR2 FYEKMQ (reference sequence). CDR3 protein: CASSLYGTLAYNEQFF. The CDR3, as DNA: TGTGCCAGCAGCTTATACGGGACACTGGCATACAATGAGCAGTTCTTC.

With respect to this clonotype: Given a much more abundant clone one base away, this may be a read error. V and J are TRBV24-1 and TRBJ1-2, with TRBD1 matching over 11 bases. V was clipped by 4 bases and J by 8 bases; unmatched bases: 11. Germline V lookup: CDR1 KGHDR, CDR2 SFDVKD. The CDR3 consists of 16 residues. For the CDR3, the DNA is TGTGCCACCAGTGAACCCAGGACAGGGGGCAAGAGGGGCTACACCTTC. Its translation: CATSEPRTGGKRGYTF.

This clonotype was found many times. The chain links TRBV6-1 to TRBJ2-7; 10 bases agree with TRBD1. With 2 bases clipped from V and 5 bases from J, the junction kept 6 bases outside the gene matches. Germline values: CDR1 MNHNS, CDR2 SASEGT. The CDR3 has 15 amino acids. CDR3: CASSELRDRGDEQYF. As DNA, the CDR3 is TGTGCCAGCAGTGAATTGAGGGACAGGGGCGACGAGCAGTACTTC.

This clonotype was seen many times. This chain connects TRBV2 to TRBJ2-5; 11 nucleotides match TRBD2. V shed 6 bases and J 2 bases; nucleotides not matched to a gene: 5. The CDR3 has 15 amino acids. Germline CDR1 and CDR2: SNHLY and FYNNEI. This CDR3 reads CASRASGRRQETQYF. CDR3 nucleotide sequence: TGTGCCAGCAGGGCTAGCGGGAGGCGTCAAGAGACCCAGTACTTC.